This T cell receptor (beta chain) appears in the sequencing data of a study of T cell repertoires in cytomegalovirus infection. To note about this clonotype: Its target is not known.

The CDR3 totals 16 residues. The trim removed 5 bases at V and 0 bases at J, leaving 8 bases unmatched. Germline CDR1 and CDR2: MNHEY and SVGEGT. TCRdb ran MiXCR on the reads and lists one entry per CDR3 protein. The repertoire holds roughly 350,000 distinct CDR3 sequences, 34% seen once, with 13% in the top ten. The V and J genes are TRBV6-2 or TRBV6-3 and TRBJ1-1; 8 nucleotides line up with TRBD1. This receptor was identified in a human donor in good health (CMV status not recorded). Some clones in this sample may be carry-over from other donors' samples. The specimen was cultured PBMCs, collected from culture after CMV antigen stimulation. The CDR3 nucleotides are TGTGCCAGCAGTGGCCAGGGGGCTGTACTGAACACTGAAGCTTTCTTT. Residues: CASSGQGAVLNTEAFF.